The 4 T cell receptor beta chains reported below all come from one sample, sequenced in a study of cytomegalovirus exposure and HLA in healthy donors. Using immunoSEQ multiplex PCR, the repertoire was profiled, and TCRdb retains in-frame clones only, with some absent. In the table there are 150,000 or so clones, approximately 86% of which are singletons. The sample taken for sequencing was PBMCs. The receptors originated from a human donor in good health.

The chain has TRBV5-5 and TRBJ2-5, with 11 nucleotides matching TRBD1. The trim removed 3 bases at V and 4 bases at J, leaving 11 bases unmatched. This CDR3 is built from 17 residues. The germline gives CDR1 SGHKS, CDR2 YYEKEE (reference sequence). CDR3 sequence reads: CASSSMPGTGGGETQYF. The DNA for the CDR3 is TGTGCCAGCAGCTCCATGCCGGGGACAGGGGGAGGAGAGACCCAGTACTTC.

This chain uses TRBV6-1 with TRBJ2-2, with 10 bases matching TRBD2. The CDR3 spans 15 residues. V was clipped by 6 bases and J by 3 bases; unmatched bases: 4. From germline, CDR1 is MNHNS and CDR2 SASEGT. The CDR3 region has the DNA TGTGCCAGCAGGAGCGGACTAGCGGACACCGGGGAGCTGTTTTTT. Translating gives CASRSGLADTGELFF.

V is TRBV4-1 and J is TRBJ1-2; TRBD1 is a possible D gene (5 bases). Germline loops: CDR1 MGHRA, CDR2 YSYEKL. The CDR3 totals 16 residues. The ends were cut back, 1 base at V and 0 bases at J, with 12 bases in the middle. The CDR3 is CASSQGRQLTNYGYTF. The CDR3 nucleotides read TGCGCCAGCAGCCAAGGGAGACAGCTAACTAACTATGGCTACACCTTC.

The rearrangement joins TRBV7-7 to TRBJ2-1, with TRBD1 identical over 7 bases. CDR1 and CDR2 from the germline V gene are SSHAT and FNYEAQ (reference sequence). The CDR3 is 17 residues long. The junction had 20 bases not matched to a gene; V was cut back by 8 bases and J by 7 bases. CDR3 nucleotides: TGTGCCAGCGAACGTAGGGGGCCCGGCGGAACAGGAAATGAGCAGTTCTTC. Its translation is CASERRGPGGTGNEQFF.